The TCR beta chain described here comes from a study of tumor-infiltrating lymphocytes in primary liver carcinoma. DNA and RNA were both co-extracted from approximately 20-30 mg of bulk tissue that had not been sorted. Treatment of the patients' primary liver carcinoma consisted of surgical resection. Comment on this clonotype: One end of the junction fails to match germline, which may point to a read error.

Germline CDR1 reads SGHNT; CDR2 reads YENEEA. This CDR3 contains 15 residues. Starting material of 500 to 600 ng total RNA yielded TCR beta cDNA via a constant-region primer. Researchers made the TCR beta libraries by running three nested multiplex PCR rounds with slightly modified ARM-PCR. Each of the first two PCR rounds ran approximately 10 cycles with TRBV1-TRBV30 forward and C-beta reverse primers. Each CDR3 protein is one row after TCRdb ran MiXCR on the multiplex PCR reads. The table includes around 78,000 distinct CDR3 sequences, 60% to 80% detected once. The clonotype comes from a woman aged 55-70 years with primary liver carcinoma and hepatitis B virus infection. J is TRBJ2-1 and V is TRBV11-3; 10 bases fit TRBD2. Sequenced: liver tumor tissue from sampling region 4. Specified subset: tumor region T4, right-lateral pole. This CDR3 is CASILGTSGKHEQFF. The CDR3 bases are TGTGCCAGCATCTTAGGAACTAGCGGGAAGCATGAGCAGTTTTTC.